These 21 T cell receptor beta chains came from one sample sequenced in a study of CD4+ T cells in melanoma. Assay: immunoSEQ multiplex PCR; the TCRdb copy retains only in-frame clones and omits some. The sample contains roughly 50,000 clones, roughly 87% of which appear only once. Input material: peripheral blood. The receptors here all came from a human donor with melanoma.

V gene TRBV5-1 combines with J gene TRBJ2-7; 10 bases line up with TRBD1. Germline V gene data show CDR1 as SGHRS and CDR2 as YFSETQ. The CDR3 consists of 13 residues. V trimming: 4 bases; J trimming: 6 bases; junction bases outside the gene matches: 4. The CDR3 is CASSPGQGVEQYF. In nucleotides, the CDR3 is TGCGCCAGCAGCCCAGGACAGGGGGTCGAGCAGTACTTC.

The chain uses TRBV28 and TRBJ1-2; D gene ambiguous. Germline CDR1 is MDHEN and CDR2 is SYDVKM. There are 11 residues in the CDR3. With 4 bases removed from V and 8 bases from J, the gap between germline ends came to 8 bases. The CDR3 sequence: CASSSTGGYTF. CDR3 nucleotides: TGTGCCAGCAGTTCGACTGGGGGCTACACCTTC.

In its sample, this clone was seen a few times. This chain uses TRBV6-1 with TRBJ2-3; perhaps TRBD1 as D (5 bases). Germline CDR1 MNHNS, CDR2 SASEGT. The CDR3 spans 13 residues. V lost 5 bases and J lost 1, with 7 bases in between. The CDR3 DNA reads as TGTGCCAGCAGTCAAGGGGGCACAGATACGCAGTATTTT. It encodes CASSQGGTDTQYF.

For the CDR3, the DNA is TGTGCCAGCAACCCCCTGGTAAGGATGGCGGGGGAAGTTAGGAGTGAGCAGTTCTTC. Translation gives CASNPLVRMAGEVRSEQFF. The V and J genes are TRBV7-9 and TRBJ2-1; 7 nucleotides agree with TRBD2. This CDR3 has 19 amino acids. Unmatched junction bases numbered 27, after V lost 7 bases and J lost 9 bases. Germline CDR1 and CDR2: SEHNR and FQNEAQ (reference sequence).

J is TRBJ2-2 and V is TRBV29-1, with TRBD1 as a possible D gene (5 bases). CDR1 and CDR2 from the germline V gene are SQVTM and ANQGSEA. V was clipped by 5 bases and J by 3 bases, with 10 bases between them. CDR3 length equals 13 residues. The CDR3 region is CSVRTGDTGELFF. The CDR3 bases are TGCAGCGTTCGAACAGGAGACACCGGGGAGCTGTTTTTT.

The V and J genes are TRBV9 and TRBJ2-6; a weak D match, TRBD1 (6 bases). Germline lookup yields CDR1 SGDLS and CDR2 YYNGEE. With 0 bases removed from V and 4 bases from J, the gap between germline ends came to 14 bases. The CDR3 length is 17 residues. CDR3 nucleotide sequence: TGTGCCAGCAGCGTAGGGGGGCAGGGGACAGGGGCCAACGTCCTGACTTTC. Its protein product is CASSVGGQGTGANVLTF.

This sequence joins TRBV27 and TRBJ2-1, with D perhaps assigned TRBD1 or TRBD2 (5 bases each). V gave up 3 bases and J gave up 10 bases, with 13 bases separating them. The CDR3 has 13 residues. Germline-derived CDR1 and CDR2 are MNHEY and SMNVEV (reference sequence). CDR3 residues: CASSFGGLAEQFF. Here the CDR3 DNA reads TGTGCCAGCAGTTTTGGGGGATTGGCGGAGCAGTTCTTC.

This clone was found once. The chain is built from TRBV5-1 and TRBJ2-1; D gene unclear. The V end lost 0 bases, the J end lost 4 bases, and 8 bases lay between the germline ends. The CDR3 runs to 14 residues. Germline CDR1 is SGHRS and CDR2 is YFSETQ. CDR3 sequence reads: CASSLEGEYNEQFF. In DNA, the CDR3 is TGCGCCAGCAGCTTGGAGGGTGAATACAATGAGCAGTTCTTC. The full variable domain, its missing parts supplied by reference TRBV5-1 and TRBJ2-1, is KAGVTQTPRYLIKTRGQQVTLSCSPISGHRSVSWYQQTPGQGLQFLFEYFSETQRNKGNFPGRFSGRQFSNSRSEMNVSTLELGDSALYLCASSLEGEYNEQFFGPGTRLTVL.

The CDR3 DNA reads as TGTGCCAGCAGCCAACGGGGGCTAGCCAAAAACATTCAGTACTTC. It translates to CASSQRGLAKNIQYF. The chain joins TRBV14 to TRBJ2-4; D could derive from TRBD1 or TRBD2 (6 bases each). There are 15 residues in the CDR3. V was cut by 2 bases and J by 0 bases, with 8 bases left in between. From germline, CDR1 is SGHDN and CDR2 FVKESK.

The DNA for the CDR3 is TGTGTAGTGGTCCGCACTGAAGCTTTCTTT. It translates to CVVVRTEAFF. V gene TRBV28 combines with J gene TRBJ1-1; D unclear. This CDR3 has 10 amino acids. Germline CDR1 and CDR2: MDHEN and SYDVKM.

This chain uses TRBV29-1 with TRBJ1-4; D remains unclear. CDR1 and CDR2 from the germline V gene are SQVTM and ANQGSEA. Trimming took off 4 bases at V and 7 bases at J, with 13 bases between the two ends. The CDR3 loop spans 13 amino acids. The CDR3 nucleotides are TGCAGCGTTGCGAGGGTAGAGGGTGAAAAACTGTTTTTT. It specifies CSVARVEGEKLFF.

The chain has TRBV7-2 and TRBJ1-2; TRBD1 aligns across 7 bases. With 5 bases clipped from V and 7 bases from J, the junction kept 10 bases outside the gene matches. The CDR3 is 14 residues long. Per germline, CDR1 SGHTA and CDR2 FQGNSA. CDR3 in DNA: TGTGCCAGCAGCCCTGGATGGACAGGCGGTGGCTACACCTTC. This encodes CASSPGWTGGGYTF. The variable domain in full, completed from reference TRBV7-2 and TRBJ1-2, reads GAGVSQSPSNKVTEKGKDVELRCDPISGHTALYWYRQSLGQGLEFLIYFQGNSAPDKSGLPSDRFSAERTGGSVSTLTIQRTQQEDSAVYLCASSPGWTGGGYTFGSGTRLTVV.

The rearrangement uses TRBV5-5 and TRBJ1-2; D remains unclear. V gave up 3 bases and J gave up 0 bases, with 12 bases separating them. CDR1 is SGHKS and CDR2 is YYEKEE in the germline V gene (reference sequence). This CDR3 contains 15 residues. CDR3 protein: CASSSGWNPNYGYTF. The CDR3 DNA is TGTGCCAGCAGCTCCGGATGGAATCCTAACTATGGCTACACCTTC. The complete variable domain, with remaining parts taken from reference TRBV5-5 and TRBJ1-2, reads DAGVTQSPTHLIKTRGQQVTLRCSPISGHKSVSWYQQVLGQGPQFIFQYYEKEERGRGNFPDRFSARQFPNYSSELNVNALLLGDSALYLCASSSGWNPNYGYTFGSGTRLTVV.

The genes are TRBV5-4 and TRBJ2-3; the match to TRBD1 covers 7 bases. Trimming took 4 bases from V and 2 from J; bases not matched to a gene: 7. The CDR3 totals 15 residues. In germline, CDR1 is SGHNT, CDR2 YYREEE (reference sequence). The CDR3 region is CASSAPQGITDTQYF. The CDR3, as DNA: TGTGCCAGCAGCGCCCCACAGGGGATCACAGATACGCAGTATTTT.

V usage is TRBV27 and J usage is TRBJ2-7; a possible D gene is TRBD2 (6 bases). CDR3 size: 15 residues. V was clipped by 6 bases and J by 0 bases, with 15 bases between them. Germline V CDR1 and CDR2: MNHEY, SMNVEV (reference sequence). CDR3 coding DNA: TGTGCCAGCAGCCCCCCGGACGGGAGCTCCTACGAGCAGTACTTC. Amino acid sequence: CASSPPDGSSYEQYF.

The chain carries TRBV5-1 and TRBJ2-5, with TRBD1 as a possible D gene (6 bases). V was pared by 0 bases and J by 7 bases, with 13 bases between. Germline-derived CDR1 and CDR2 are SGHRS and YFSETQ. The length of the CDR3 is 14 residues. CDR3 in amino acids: CASSLETGGGTQYF. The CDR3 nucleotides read TGCGCCAGCAGCTTGGAGACAGGTGGGGGGACCCAGTACTTC.

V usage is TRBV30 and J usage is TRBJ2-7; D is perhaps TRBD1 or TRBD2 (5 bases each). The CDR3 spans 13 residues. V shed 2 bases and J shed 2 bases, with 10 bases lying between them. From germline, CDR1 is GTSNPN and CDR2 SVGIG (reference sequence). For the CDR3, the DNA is TGTGCCTGGAGTCCCGGGACCCCCTACGAGCAGTACTTC. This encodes CAWSPGTPYEQYF.

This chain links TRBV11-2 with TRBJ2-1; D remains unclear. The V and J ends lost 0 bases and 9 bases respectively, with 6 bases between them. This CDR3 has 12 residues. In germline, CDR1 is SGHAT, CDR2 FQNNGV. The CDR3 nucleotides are TGTGCCAGCAGCTTAGATCGAGGTGAGCAGTTCTTC. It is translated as CASSLDRGEQFF.

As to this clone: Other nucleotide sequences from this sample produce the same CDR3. DNA for the CDR3: TGCGCCAGCAGCTTGACGGGGATGAACACTGAAGCTTTCTTT. It specifies CASSLTGMNTEAFF. The chain employs TRBV5-1 and TRBJ1-1; D remains unclear. Trimming removed 1 base at V and 0 bases at J, with 7 bases between. CDR1 and CDR2 (germline): SGHRS, YFSETQ. The CDR3 covers 14 residues.

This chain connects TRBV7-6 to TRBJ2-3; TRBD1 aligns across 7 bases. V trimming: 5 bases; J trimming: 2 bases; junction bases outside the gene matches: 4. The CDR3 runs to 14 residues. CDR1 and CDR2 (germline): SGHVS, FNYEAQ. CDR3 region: CASSRDRITDTQYF. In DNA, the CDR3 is TGTGCCAGCAGCCGGGACAGAATCACAGATACGCAGTATTTT.

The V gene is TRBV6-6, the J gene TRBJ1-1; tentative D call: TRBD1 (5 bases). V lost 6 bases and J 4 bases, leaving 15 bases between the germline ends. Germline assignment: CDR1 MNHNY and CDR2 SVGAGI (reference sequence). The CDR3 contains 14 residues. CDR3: CASRKSEGSTEAFF. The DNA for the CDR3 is TGTGCCAGCAGGAAGAGCGAGGGGAGCACTGAAGCTTTCTTT.